The clone carrying this T cell receptor (beta chain) occurred a few times. Its antigen is undetermined. Time point noted: late sampling 161 to 241 days after vaccination in a few convalescent patients. The data were taken from a study of vaccination and CD4 T cells after COVID-19. Study in general: Convalescent cases comprised several mild and one severe, all SARS-CoV-2 positive by nasal swab PCR. Each post-COVID sample was drawn after diagnosis, and the median interval was roughly 100 days (range 35 to 161).

TCRdb used MiXCR to reprocess the PCR reads, holding one entry per CDR3 protein. The repertoire consists of approximately 40,000 distinct CDR3 sequences, with approximately 40% occurring once and the leading ten covering around 6.1%. Study-wide results and limits: No early post-infection timepoints were studied, and convalescent patients studied were relatively few.

V trimming: 6 bases; J trimming: 2 bases; junction bases outside the gene matches: 3. Germline V gene sequence: CDR1 SGHTA, CDR2 FQGNSA. The CDR3 has 13 amino acids. The receptor was derived from a human donor who had recovered from COVID-19. The V gene is TRBV7-2, the J gene TRBJ1-2; 7 bases match TRBD1. The sequences come from CD4+ T cells from blood, collected about 7 months after SARS-CoV-2 vaccination. The CDR3: CASRPTGNYGYTF. In DNA form, the CDR3 reads TGTGCCAGCAGGCCGACAGGGAACTATGGCTACACCTTC.